This TCR beta chain was sequenced during a study of T cell responses to AZD1222 COVID-19 vaccine. Looked up from germline, CDR1 is MGHRA and CDR2 is YSYEKL. The V gene lost 0 bases and the J gene lost 4 bases, with 12 bases spanning the gap. The length of the CDR3 is 15 residues. Samples with a second dose at about 4 or about 12 weeks were pooled together. Using immunoSEQ multiplex PCR, the repertoire was profiled, and TCRdb retains in-frame clones only, with some absent. This sample carries under 150,000 clones, around 90% of them seen once, and the ten largest clones take about 1.9%. Whole-study results and caveats: White British people made up most donors, females outnumbered males, and clonal diversity was possibly underestimated.

Concerning this clone itself: Its antigen is still unknown.

The starting material was peripheral blood, obtained 28 days after the second AZD1222 dose. V gene TRBV4-1 combines with J gene TRBJ1-2; D is ambiguous. The receptor's source is an adult who received the AZD1222 COVID-19 vaccine. CDR3 coding DNA: TGCGCCAGCAGCCAAGATCGGGGTATTGGCTATGGCTACACCTTC. Its translation is CASSQDRGIGYGYTF.